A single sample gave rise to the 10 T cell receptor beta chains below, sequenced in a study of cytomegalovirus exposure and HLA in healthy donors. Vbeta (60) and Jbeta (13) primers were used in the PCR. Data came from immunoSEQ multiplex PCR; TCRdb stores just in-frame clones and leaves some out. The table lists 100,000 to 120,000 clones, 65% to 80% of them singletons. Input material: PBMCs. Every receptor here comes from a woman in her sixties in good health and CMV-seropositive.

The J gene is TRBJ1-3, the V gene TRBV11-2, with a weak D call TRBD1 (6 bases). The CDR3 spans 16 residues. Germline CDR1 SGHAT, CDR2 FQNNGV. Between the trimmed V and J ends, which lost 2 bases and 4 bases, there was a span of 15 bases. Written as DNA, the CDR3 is TGTGCCAGCAGCTTATTGCAGGGGATGGGCGGAAACACCATATATTTT. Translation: CASSLLQGMGGNTIYF. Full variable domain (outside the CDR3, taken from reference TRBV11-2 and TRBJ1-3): EAGVAQSPRYKIIEKRQSVAFWCNPISGHATLYWYQQILGQGPKLLIQFQNNGVVDDSQLPKDRFSAERLKGVDSTLKIQPAKLEDSAVYLCASSLLQGMGGNTIYFGEGSWLTVV.

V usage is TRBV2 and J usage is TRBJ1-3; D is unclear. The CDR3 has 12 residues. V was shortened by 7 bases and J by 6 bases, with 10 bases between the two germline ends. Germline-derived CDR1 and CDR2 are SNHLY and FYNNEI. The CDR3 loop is CASTLAPNTIYF. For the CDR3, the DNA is TGTGCCAGCACCCTGGCTCCAAACACCATATATTTT.

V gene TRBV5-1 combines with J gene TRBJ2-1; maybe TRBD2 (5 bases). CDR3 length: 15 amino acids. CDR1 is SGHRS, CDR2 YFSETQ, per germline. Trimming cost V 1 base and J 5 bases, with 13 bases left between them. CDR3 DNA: TGCGCCAGCAGCTTGCTGCCGACTAATAACAATGAGCAGTTCTTC. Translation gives CASSLLPTNNNEQFF.

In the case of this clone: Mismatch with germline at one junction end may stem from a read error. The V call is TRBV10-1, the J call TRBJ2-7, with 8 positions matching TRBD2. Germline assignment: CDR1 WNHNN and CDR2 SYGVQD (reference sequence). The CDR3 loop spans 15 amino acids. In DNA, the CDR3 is TGCGTCAGCAACCGCCGGGGTAGCGGGAAGTACGAGCAGTACTTC. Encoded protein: CVSNRRGSGKYEQYF.

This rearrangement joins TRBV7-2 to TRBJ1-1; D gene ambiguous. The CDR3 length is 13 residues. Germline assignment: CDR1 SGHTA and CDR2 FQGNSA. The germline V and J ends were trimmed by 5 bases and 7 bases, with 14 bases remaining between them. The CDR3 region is CASSPYDGGEAFF. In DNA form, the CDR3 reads TGTGCCAGCAGCCCCTACGACGGAGGTGAAGCTTTCTTT.

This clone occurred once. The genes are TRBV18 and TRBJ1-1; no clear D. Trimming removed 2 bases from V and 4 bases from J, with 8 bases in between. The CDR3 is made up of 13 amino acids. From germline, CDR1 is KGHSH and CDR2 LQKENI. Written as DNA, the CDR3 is TGTGCCAGCTCACCAACGAGGAGCACTGAAGCTTTCTTT. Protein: CASSPTRSTEAFF.

CDR3 coding DNA: TGTGCCAGCAGCCACACAGATACGCAGTATTTT. Translated, it gives CASSHTDTQYF. The rearrangement links TRBV6-6 to TRBJ2-3; D ambiguous. The V gene's germline CDR1 is MNHNY and CDR2 SVGAGI (reference sequence). The CDR3 loop spans 11 amino acids. V was pared by 6 bases and J by 2 bases, with 3 bases between.

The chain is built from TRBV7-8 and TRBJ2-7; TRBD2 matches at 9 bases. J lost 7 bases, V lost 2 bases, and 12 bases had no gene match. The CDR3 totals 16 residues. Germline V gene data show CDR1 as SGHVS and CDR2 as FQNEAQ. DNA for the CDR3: TGTGCCAGCAGCTTATTAGGCGGGAGGGCCGTTTGGGAGCAGTACTTC. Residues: CASSLLGGRAVWEQYF.

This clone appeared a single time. The CDR3: CASSLGGIKDNEQFF. As DNA, the CDR3 is TGCGCCAGCAGCTTAGGCGGGATTAAGGACAATGAGCAGTTCTTC. The chain carries TRBV5-1 and TRBJ2-1; TRBD2 might be the D (6 bases). The germline CDR1 and CDR2 sequences are SGHRS and YFSETQ. With 2 bases removed from V and 5 bases from J, the gap between germline ends came to 14 bases. The CDR3 spans 15 residues.

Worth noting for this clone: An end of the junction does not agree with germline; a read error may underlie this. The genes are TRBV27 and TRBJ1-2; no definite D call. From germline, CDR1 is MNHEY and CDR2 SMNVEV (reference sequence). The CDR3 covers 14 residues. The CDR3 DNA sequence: TGTGCCAGCAGTCTATCCGGGTGGTCCTATGGCTACACCTTC. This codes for CASSLSGWSYGYTF.